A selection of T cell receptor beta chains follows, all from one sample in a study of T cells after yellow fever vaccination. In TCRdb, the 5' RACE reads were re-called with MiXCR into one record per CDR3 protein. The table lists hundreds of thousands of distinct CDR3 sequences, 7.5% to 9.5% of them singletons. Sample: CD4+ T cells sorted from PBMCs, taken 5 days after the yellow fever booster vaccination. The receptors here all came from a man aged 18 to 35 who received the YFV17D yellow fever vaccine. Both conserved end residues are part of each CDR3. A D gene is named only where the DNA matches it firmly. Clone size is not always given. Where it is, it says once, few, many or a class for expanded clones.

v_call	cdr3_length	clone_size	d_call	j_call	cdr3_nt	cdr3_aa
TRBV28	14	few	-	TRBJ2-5	TGTGCCAGTATGACCCCGGGACTCCAAGAGACCCAGTACTTC	CASMTPGLQETQYF
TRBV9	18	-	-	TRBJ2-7	TGTGCCAGCAGCGTAGACCCTCATGGGGCCGGGGATAAGGACGAGCAGTACTTC	CASSVDPHGAGDKDEQYF
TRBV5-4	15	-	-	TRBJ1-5	TGTGCCAGCAGCTTGGATGGCAGGGCTGAGCAGCCCCAGCATTTT	CASSLDGRAEQPQHF
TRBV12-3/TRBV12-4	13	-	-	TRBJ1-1	TGTGCCAGCAGTCGCGGACCTCGTACTGAAGCTTTCTTT	CASSRGPRTEAFF
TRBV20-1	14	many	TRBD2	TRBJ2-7	TGCAGTGCGACCTTCCCGGGGGGGTTCTACGAGCAGTACTTC	CSATFPGGFYEQYF
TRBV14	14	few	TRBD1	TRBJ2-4	TGTGCCAGCATGCCAGGGGGTGAAAGGAACATTCAGTACTTC	CASMPGGERNIQYF
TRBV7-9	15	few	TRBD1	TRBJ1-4	TGTGCCAGCAGCCCCTACAGGGGGGGTTCGGAAAAACTGTTTTTT	CASSPYRGGSEKLFF
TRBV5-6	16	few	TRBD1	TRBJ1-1	TGTGCCAGCAGCTTGGAAGGCAGGGGGCGGTACACTGAAGCTTTCTTT	CASSLEGRGRYTEAFF
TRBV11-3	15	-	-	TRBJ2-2	TGTGCCAGCAGCTTAGACCCGCTAAATACCGGGGAGCTGTTTTTT	CASSLDPLNTGELFF
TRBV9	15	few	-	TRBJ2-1	TGTGCCAGCAGCGAGACTGTCCGTTCCTACAATGAGCAGTTCTTC	CASSETVRSYNEQFF
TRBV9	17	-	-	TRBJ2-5	TGTGCCAGCAGCGCGGGAGGGGAGACAGGGTTCCCTGGGACCCAGTACTTC	CASSAGGETGFPGTQYF
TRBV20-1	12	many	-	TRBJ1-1	TGCAGTGCCGTGGGGGCTGGCACTGAAGCTTTCTTT	CSAVGAGTEAFF
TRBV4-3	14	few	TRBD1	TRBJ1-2	TGCGCCAGCAGCCCCCACAGGGGGCCTCGCGGCTACACCTTC	CASSPHRGPRGYTF
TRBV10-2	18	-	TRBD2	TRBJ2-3	TGCGCCAGCAGTGAGGGCCATGGTAGGCGGGGGGGCACAGATACGCAGTATTTT	CASSEGHGRRGGTDTQYF
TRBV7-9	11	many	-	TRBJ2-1	TGTGCCATCGACATCCTGGGGGGGCAGTTCTTC	CAIDILGGQFF
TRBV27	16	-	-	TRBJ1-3	TGTGCCAGCAGTCACACAGGGAAGATTGAGGTAAACACCATATATTTT	CASSHTGKIEVNTIYF
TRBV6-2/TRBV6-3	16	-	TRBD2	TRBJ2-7	TGTGCCAGCAGTTACAGCGGGGGGGCTCTTCTTTACGAGCAGTACTTC	CASSYSGGALLYEQYF
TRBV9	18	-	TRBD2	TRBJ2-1	TGTGCCAGCAGCGTATCGACTAGCGGGGGGGCCCGCGACAATGAGCAGTTCTTC	CASSVSTSGGARDNEQFF
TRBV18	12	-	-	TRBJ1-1	TGTGCCAGCTCAGCTGTGACCCCCGGAGCTTTCTTT	CASSAVTPGAFF
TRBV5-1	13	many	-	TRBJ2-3	TGTGCCAGCAGCTTAGACAGCACAGATACGCAGTATTTT	CASSLDSTDTQYF
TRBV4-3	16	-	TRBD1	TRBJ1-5	TGCGCCAGCAGCCAGAATTACAGGGGGCAGGTGCAGCCCCAGCATTTT	CASSQNYRGQVQPQHF
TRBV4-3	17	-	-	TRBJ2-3	TGCGCCAGCAGCCAAGATCTAGGGGGACAAGGCACAGATACGCAGTATTTT	CASSQDLGGQGTDTQYF
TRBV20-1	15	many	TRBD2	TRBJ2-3	TGCAGTGCTCAGGGACTAGCGGGCGGACACAGAACGCAGTATTTT	CSAQGLAGGHRTQYF
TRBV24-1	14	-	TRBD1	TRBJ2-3	TGTGCCACCAGTGGGGGACAGGTCGCAGATACGCAGTATTTT	CATSGGQVADTQYF
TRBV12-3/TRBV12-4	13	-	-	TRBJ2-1	TGTGCCAGCAGCCCCGGACAGCGCAATGAGCAGTTCTTC	CASSPGQRNEQFF
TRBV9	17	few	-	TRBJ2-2	TGTGCCAGCAGCGTAGCCGCCGGGGCAACGAACACCGGGGAGCTGTTTTTT	CASSVAAGATNTGELFF
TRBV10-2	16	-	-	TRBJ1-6	TGCGCCAGCAGTGAGTCGATTGGGGGTTTAGGTTCACCCCTCCACTTT	CASSESIGGLGSPLHF